This T cell receptor (beta chain) stems from a study of T cell changes during pregnancy in multiple sclerosis. Trimming cost V 5 bases and J 1 base; bases outside gene matches: 16. Germline assignment: CDR1 SNHLY and CDR2 FYNNEI. This CDR3 spans 18 amino acids. This clone was observed once. Sequencing used immunoSEQ multiplex PCR; TCRdb keeps in-frame clones, though not all of them. The data hold 30,000 to 50,000 clones, with around 93% observed a single time. Sample: CD4+ T cells from peripheral blood mononuclear cells, taken in the third trimester of pregnancy. The receptor was derived from a female donor in good health, enrolled as a control in a pregnancy study. The rearrangement joins TRBV2 to TRBJ1-1; 7 bases match TRBD1. CDR3 residues: CASSRWGDRDWGNTEAFF. The CDR3 DNA reads as TGTGCCAGCAGTCGATGGGGAGACAGGGATTGGGGGAACACTGAAGCTTTCTTT.